This TCR beta chain comes out of a study of cytomegalovirus exposure and HLA in healthy donors. Whole-study context: The roughly 120 validation repertoires, a later analysis reported, used the same platform as the 666 first-cohort repertoires. Study results and limitations: The CMV antigen specificity of three CMV-associated chains was confirmed through in vitro analysis. The classifier reportedly diagnosed cytomegalovirus status with high specificity and sensitivity. It was 150 or so TCR beta chains that were listed as cytomegalovirus-associated.

Clones were sequenced by immunoSEQ multiplex PCR, and TCRdb holds only the in-frame ones, with some missing. The sample has around 100,000 clones; over 85% are singletons. The CDR3 has 17 amino acids. Germline V gives CDR1 SGHRS, CDR2 YFSETQ. Trimming removed 1 base from V and 6 bases from J, with 19 bases in between. In regard to this clone: Its target is unknown.

The material sequenced was PBMCs. The TCR sequence derives from a young woman in good health and CMV-seronegative. This rearrangement joins TRBV5-1 to TRBJ1-4; tentatively, D is TRBD1 (5 bases). The CDR3 reads CASSLIGAPREDEKLFF. The CDR3 DNA is TGCGCCAGCAGCTTGATAGGGGCGCCCCGAGAAGATGAAAAACTGTTTTTT.